What follows describes a single TCR beta chain. Its antigen is currently unknown. CDR1 is SNHLY, CDR2 FYNNEI, per germline. There are 13 residues in the CDR3. Trimming took 6 bases from V and 0 from J, leaving 5 bases between them. TCRdb's table, derived via immunoSEQ multiplex PCR, lists solely in-frame clones and lacks some. The repertoire consists of 15,000 or so clones, with under 80% occurring once and the leading ten covering under 30%. This entry is derived from a study of somatic mutations in cytotoxic T cells in rheumatoid arthritis. Study information: Flow sorting at nearly 100% purity was applied to some V beta antibody-stained T-cell populations, which included V beta1+ cells sequenced for TCRB.

Notes on the study in general: Reported slight underrepresentation of TRBV07 in rheumatoid arthritis patients was not subjected to multiple-comparison adjustment.

The sample was CD8+ T cells sorted from blood. This receptor was obtained from an adult with rheumatoid arthritis. The chain couples TRBV2 to TRBJ2-2, with D unclear. Here the CDR3 DNA reads TGTGCCAGCAGCCAGACGAACACCGGGGAGCTGTTTTTT. This translates into CASSQTNTGELFF.